This T cell receptor beta chain stems from a study of CD8+ T cells in alopecia areata (dated by TCRdb to the late 2010s). With respect to the entire study: Treated patients were enrolled in an open-label pilot trial of oral tofacitinib at 5 to 10 mg twice daily for moderate-to-severe alopecia areata. Tofacitinib was administered for 6 to 18 months, and 6 months of follow-up off drug were then conducted to assess delayed response and recurrence. The SALT score, which quantifies the percentage of affected scalp surface area, was used to measure disease severity in treated patients. In both human patients and the C3H/HeJ mouse model, the study applied high-throughput TCRbeta sequencing to look at T cell clonal expansion in alopecia areata. Scalp tissue and sorted CD4+ and CD8+ peripheral blood T cells from patchy and totalis/universalis alopecia areata patients and from healthy controls were covered by human TCRbeta sequencing. Biopsies were taken from tofacitinib-treated patients at baseline and at 4 and 24 weeks of treatment, and a later scalp biopsy was taken in several of the tofacitinib-treated patients. Clonality in the scalp was compared among normal scalp (n=4), patchy alopecia areata scalp (n=8), and alopecia totalis/universalis scalp (n=8). The RNA source kit depended on sample type: the PAXgene miRNA kit for fixed scalp, the miRNeasy kit for PBMCs, and the RNeasy kit for mouse skin. Amplification of TCRbeta CDR3 regions was done by immunoSEQ multiplex PCR using 35 Vbeta forward primers and 13 Jbeta reverse primers. On the study overall, not on this receptor specifically: Tofacitinib significantly decreased scalp clonality and the number of expanded CD8+ clones among the top 100 scalp clones. During tofacitinib treatment, many expanded lesional clones stuck around in both scalp and blood, and this persistence may partly explain why relapse happens after treatment is stopped. Shared TCR sequences between patients were less evident than in mice, which may be partly attributable to HLA diversity in the patient population. Compared with normal scalp, lesional scalp, particularly in alopecia totalis/universalis, had higher clonality and more expanded CD8+ clones, which suggests antigenic drive. Because the treated cohort was small and included a single nonresponder, larger studies are needed to assess links between baseline CD8+ expansion and response. Unlike mouse skin, where gammadelta T cells dominate, normal human skin contains resident alphabeta T cells that get sequenced too, which complicates analysis of the scalp TCR repertoire.

This clone was observed a few times. It lacks a known antigen. Base quality data are lacking; no much larger clone is found one base away. The treatment or condition label of this sample denotes: oral pan-JAK inhibitor, 5-10 mg twice daily. Peripheral blood and lesional scalp punch biopsies were obtained from patients with alopecia areata. PBMCs were separated by density centrifugation and stained for CD3, CD4 and CD8, after which CD4+ and CD8+ T cells were sorted on a FACSAria. Per the germline V gene (reference sequence), MNHEY is the CDR1 and SMNVEV is the CDR2. The CDR3 contains 16 residues, cysteine and phenylalanine counted. Left in the record is the CDR3 DNA by itself, 48 bases read in frame from the first base. The trim is 5 bases for V and 4 bases for J, with a gap of 20 bases between the germline ends. Libraries came from the immunoSEQ multiplex PCR assay. RNA was extracted from all samples and reverse transcribed into cDNA as template for TCR sequencing. First-strand cDNA was synthesized with SuperScript III using a 2:1 mix of oligo-dT and random hexamers. A synthetic immune receptor repertoire was used to gauge amplification bias, and whatever bias remained was removed computationally. Under the source paper's analysis protocol: Raw reads were preprocessed for error removal, and CDR3 was defined according to IMGT conventions as running from the conserved cysteine to phenylalanine. Clonality was computed as 1 minus the Shannon entropy, with the entropy normalized by log2 of the number of productive unique TCRs. Scalp TCRbeta sequences were cross-referenced with sorted blood CD4 and CD8 repertoires so that the CD4 or CD8 identity of scalp clones could be inferred. Drawn from immuneACCESS, this table holds only the in-frame rearrangements with V and J called that TCRdb kept. Clones are partly lost; checked studies trace under half to an unresolved V gene and leave the rest unexplained. V and J calls and clone size are as listed in that table; D and trimming were resolved from the DNA. The sample yields 75,000 to 100,000 clones; 70% to 85% were counted once. 15% to 20% of the sample is taken by the ten largest.

This sequence uses TRBV27 and TRBJ1-2; perhaps TRBD1 is the D gene, with 5 bases matching. The starting material was CD8+ T cells sorted from blood, obtained at week 44, from a patient treated with tofacitinib. The clonotype was recovered from a human donor with alopecia areata. The DNA reads TGTGCCAGCAGTCCATCCCAGGGTGAACAGAGCTATGGCTACACCTTC. It encodes CASSPSQGEQSYGYTF.